Listed below are T cell receptor beta chains from one sample, sequenced in a study of cytomegalovirus exposure and HLA in healthy donors. Clones were read by immunoSEQ multiplex PCR, and TCRdb kept only the in-frame ones, dropping some. The table lists about 110,000 clones, 67% of them singletons. The sequencing sample was made of PBMCs. The receptors shown here come from a man aged 18 to 35 in good health and CMV-seropositive. The CDR3 runs from the conserved cysteine through the conserved F or W. The D gene is left open where the match is weak. Clone sizes are given selectively: once, few, many, or a class where the clone is expanded.

>-|TRBJ2-2|TRBD1|TRBV6-6
CASVQSDRGQAGELFF
TGTGCCAGCGTGCAGAGTGACAGGGGGCAGGCCGGGGAGCTGTTTTTT
>-|TRBJ1-1|-|TRBV5-1
CASSSLISQGPLNTEAFF
TGCGCCAGCAGCTCTTTAATTTCTCAGGGGCCCCTGAACACTGAAGCTTTCTTT
>few|TRBJ2-3|TRBD2|TRBV11-2
CASSLVAGGSSTDTQYF
TGTGCCAGCAGCTTGGTAGCGGGGGGCAGTAGCACAGATACGCAGTATTTT
>-|TRBJ1-6|-|TRBV19
CASSIRGSPSPLHF
TGTGCCAGTAGTATTCGGGGTTCCCCTTCACCCCTCCACTTT
>-|TRBJ2-1|TRBD1|TRBV5-1
CASSFRQGDEQFF
TGCGCCAGCAGCTTTCGACAGGGCGATGAGCAGTTCTTC
>-|TRBJ2-1|-|TRBV7-9
CASSPPNEQFF
TGTGCCAGCAGCCCCCCGAATGAGCAGTTCTTC
>-|TRBJ2-5|-|TRBV6-6
CASRGAVQETQYF
TGTGCCAGCCGGGGAGCGGTCCAAGAGACCCAGTACTTC
>-|TRBJ2-2|-|TRBV1
CTSSPGTGSSGELFF
TGCACCAGCAGCCCCGGGACAGGGTCGTCCGGGGAGCTGTTTTTT
>-|TRBJ1-5|-|TRBV28
CASSFRDQPQHF
TGTGCCAGCAGTTTCAGGGATCAGCCCCAGCATTTT
>-|TRBJ2-5|TRBD2|TRBV10-3
CAISRTSGEQETQYF
TGTGCCATCAGTAGGACTAGCGGGGAACAAGAGACCCAGTACTTC
>few|TRBJ1-4|-|TRBV19
CASSTNRDAATNEKLFF
TGTGCCAGTAGTACCAACAGGGACGCCGCAACTAATGAAAAACTGTTTTTT
>-|TRBJ1-6|TRBD1|TRBV28
CASRGTASSYNSPLHF
TGTGCCAGCAGGGGGACAGCGAGCTCCTATAATTCACCCCTCCACTTT
>-|TRBJ2-7|TRBD1|TRBV2
CASSQRTGGSYEQYF
TGTGCCAGCAGCCAGAGGACAGGGGGCTCCTACGAGCAGTACTTC
>-|TRBJ2-2|TRBD1|TRBV6-6
CASTPLQGPGGELFF
TGTGCCAGCACCCCCCTACAGGGGCCGGGCGGGGAGCTGTTTTTT
>-|TRBJ1-1|-|TRBV6-6
CASSPSQGTEAFF
TGTGCCAGCAGTCCCTCGCAGGGGACTGAAGCTTTCTTT
>-|TRBJ1-3|-|TRBV2
CASSQSPGQIISGNTIYF
TGTGCCAGCTCCCAGTCCCCAGGGCAGATCATCTCTGGAAACACCATATATTTT
>-|TRBJ2-7|-|TRBV5-1
CASSSDSYEQYF
TGCGCCAGCAGCTCGGACAGCTACGAGCAGTACTTC
>-|TRBJ2-7|-|TRBV4-1
CASSQEWRASSSYEQYF
TGCGCCAGCAGCCAAGAGTGGAGAGCCTCGAGCTCCTACGAGCAGTACTTC
>-|TRBJ1-2|-|TRBV6-6
CASSYSQSQGYGYTF
TGTGCCAGCAGTTACTCACAGTCTCAGGGGTATGGCTACACCTTC
>few|TRBJ2-7|-|TRBV7-9
CASSSTGEVYEQYF
TGTGCCAGCAGCTCAACAGGGGAGGTCTACGAGCAGTACTTC
>-|TRBJ2-1|TRBD2|TRBV7-9
CASSGLAGHNEQFF
TGTGCCAGCAGCGGGCTAGCGGGGCACAATGAGCAGTTCTTC
>-|TRBJ2-7|TRBD1|TRBV5-1
CASSLTGGWGYEQYF
TGCGCCAGCAGCTTGACAGGGGGCTGGGGTTACGAGCAGTACTTC
>few|TRBJ1-1|-|TRBV30
CAWSVSSHSAGWDTEAFF
TGTGCCTGGAGTGTCAGTTCGCATTCGGCAGGGTGGGACACTGAAGCTTTCTTT
>-|TRBJ2-3|-|TRBV4-1
CASSPPVLRGGTDTQYF
TGCGCCAGCAGCCCACCGGTCCTCCGGGGAGGCACAGATACGCAGTATTTT
>few|TRBJ2-2|TRBD1|TRBV5-1
CASSPTGTENTGELFF
TGCGCCAGCAGCCCCACCGGGACAGAGAACACCGGGGAGCTGTTTTTT
>-|TRBJ2-5|-|TRBV28
CASSPPRAVETQYF
TGTGCCAGCAGTCCGCCCAGGGCCGTGGAGACCCAGTACTTC
>-|TRBJ1-3|TRBD1|TRBV28
CASNSPGQAVSGNTIYF
TGTGCCAGCAATTCCCCCGGACAGGCAGTCTCTGGAAACACCATATATTTT
>-|TRBJ1-2|-|TRBV29-1
CSSGRREDYGYTF
TGCAGCTCCGGGAGGCGGGAGGACTATGGCTACACCTTC
>-|TRBJ1-5|TRBD1|TRBV6-6
CASARGRDQPQHF
TGTGCCAGCGCCAGGGGGCGGGATCAGCCCCAGCATTTT
>-|TRBJ2-3|TRBD1|TRBV6-6
CASQGQGAGDTQYF
TGTGCCAGCCAAGGACAGGGGGCTGGGGATACGCAGTATTTT
>few|TRBJ2-1|-|TRBV25-1
CASRPWDNKINEQFF
TGTGCCTCAAGGCCTTGGGACAATAAAATCAATGAGCAGTTCTTC
>-|TRBJ1-5|TRBD1|TRBV7-9
CASSLGQGNPPQHF
TGTGCCAGCAGCTTAGGACAGGGCAATCCGCCCCAGCATTTT
>few|TRBJ1-5|-|TRBV19
CASSIGGQPQHF
TGTGCCAGTAGTATTGGGGGCCAGCCCCAGCATTTT
>few|TRBJ1-6|-|TRBV6-5
CASRGWYNSPLHF
TGTGCCAGCAGGGGCTGGTATAATTCACCCCTCCACTTT
>-|TRBJ1-6|-|TRBV7-8
CASSPGTNFSPLHF
TGTGCCAGCAGCCCCGGGACAAATTTCTCACCCCTCCACTTT
>-|TRBJ1-1|TRBD1|TRBV19
CAGRGMNTEAFF
TGTGCCGGCAGGGGGATGAACACTGAAGCTTTCTTT
>-|TRBJ2-3|TRBD2|TRBV10-2
CASKGLAVYPSTDTQYF
TGCGCCAGCAAAGGACTAGCGGTGTATCCTAGCACAGATACGCAGTATTTT
>-|TRBJ2-3|-|TRBV15
CATSRAQEADTQYF
TGTGCCACCAGCAGAGCCCAGGAGGCAGATACGCAGTATTTT
>-|TRBJ1-1|-|TRBV7-2
CASSLQGFNTEAFF
TGTGCCAGCAGCTTACAGGGATTTAACACTGAAGCTTTCTTT
>-|TRBJ1-5|-|TRBV6-6
CASSYSTGVQPQHF
TGTGCCAGCAGTTACTCGACGGGGGTTCAGCCCCAGCATTTT
>few|TRBJ1-1|-|TRBV5-1
CASSLDLRLDTEAFF
TGCGCCAGCAGCTTGGATCTCAGACTGGACACTGAAGCTTTCTTT
>once|TRBJ2-5|TRBD2|TRBV2
CASSSGVGETQYF
TGTGCCAGCAGTAGCGGGGTGGGAGAGACCCAGTACTTC
>-|TRBJ1-2|-|TRBV19
CASRLQGNGYTF
TGTGCCAGTAGGCTACAGGGAAATGGCTACACCTTC
>few|TRBJ2-1|TRBD1|TRBV5-8
CASARQGYEYNEQFF
TGTGCCAGCGCAAGACAGGGATACGAATACAATGAGCAGTTCTTC
>-|TRBJ1-2|-|TRBV6-1
CASSDRGVYGYTF
TGTGCCAGCAGTGACAGGGGAGTCTATGGCTACACCTTC
>-|TRBJ2-1|TRBD2|TRBV25-1
CASSDSGDHNEQFF
TGTGCCAGCAGTGACAGCGGGGACCACAATGAGCAGTTCTTC
>-|TRBJ2-3|TRBD2|TRBV4-2
CASSQLAGGGFTDTQYF
TGTGCCAGCAGCCAGCTCGCCGGCGGGGGGTTCACAGATACGCAGTATTTT
>-|TRBJ2-7|-|TRBV7-9
CASSFPSTLTGEQYF
TGTGCCAGCAGCTTCCCCTCAACCTTAACGGGAGAGCAGTACTTC
>once|TRBJ1-3|-|TRBV11-3
CASSLGLSGNTIYF
TGTGCCAGCAGCTTAGGGCTCTCTGGAAACACCATATATTTT
>few|TRBJ2-1|TRBD2|TRBV7-2
CASSLAGGPTTYNEQFF
TGTGCCAGCAGCTTGGCGGGGGGCCCGACTACATACAATGAGCAGTTCTTC
>once|TRBJ1-4|TRBD1|TRBV14
CASSQYQGAEEKLFF
TGTGCCAGCAGCCAATATCAGGGGGCGGAAGAAAAACTGTTTTTT